The source of this T cell receptor (beta chain) is a study of early T cells in non-severe SARS-CoV-2 infection. TCRdb re-analysed the 5' RACE reads in MiXCR, keeping a single row per CDR3 protein. The repertoire consists of over 95,000 distinct CDR3 sequences, with approximately 15% occurring once and the leading ten covering roughly 1.3%. The trim removed 8 bases at V and 0 bases at J, leaving 14 bases unmatched. This CDR3 comprises 18 residues. Sequenced: whole blood. The receptor was isolated from an adult who was a healthcare worker with PCR-confirmed SARS-CoV-2 infection or an uninfected control (not recorded which). The V gene is TRBV12-3 or TRBV12-4, the J gene TRBJ2-2; 8 bases align to TRBD2. The CDR3 reads CASDPRSCGGPNTGELFF. In nucleotides, the CDR3 is TGTGCCAGCGATCCTCGTAGCTGCGGGGGGCCGAACACCGGGGAGCTGTTTTTT.